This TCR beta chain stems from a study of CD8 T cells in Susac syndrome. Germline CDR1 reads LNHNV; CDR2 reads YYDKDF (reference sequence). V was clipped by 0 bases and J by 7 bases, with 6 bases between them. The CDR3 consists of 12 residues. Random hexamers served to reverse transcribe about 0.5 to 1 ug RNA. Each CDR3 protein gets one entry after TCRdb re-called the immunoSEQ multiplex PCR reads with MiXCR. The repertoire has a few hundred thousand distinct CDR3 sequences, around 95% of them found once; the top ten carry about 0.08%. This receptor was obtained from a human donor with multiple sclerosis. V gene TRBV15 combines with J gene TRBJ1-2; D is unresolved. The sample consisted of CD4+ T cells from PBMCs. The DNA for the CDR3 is TGTGCCACCAGCAGAGATCTCGGTGGCTACACCTTC. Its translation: CATSRDLGGYTF.